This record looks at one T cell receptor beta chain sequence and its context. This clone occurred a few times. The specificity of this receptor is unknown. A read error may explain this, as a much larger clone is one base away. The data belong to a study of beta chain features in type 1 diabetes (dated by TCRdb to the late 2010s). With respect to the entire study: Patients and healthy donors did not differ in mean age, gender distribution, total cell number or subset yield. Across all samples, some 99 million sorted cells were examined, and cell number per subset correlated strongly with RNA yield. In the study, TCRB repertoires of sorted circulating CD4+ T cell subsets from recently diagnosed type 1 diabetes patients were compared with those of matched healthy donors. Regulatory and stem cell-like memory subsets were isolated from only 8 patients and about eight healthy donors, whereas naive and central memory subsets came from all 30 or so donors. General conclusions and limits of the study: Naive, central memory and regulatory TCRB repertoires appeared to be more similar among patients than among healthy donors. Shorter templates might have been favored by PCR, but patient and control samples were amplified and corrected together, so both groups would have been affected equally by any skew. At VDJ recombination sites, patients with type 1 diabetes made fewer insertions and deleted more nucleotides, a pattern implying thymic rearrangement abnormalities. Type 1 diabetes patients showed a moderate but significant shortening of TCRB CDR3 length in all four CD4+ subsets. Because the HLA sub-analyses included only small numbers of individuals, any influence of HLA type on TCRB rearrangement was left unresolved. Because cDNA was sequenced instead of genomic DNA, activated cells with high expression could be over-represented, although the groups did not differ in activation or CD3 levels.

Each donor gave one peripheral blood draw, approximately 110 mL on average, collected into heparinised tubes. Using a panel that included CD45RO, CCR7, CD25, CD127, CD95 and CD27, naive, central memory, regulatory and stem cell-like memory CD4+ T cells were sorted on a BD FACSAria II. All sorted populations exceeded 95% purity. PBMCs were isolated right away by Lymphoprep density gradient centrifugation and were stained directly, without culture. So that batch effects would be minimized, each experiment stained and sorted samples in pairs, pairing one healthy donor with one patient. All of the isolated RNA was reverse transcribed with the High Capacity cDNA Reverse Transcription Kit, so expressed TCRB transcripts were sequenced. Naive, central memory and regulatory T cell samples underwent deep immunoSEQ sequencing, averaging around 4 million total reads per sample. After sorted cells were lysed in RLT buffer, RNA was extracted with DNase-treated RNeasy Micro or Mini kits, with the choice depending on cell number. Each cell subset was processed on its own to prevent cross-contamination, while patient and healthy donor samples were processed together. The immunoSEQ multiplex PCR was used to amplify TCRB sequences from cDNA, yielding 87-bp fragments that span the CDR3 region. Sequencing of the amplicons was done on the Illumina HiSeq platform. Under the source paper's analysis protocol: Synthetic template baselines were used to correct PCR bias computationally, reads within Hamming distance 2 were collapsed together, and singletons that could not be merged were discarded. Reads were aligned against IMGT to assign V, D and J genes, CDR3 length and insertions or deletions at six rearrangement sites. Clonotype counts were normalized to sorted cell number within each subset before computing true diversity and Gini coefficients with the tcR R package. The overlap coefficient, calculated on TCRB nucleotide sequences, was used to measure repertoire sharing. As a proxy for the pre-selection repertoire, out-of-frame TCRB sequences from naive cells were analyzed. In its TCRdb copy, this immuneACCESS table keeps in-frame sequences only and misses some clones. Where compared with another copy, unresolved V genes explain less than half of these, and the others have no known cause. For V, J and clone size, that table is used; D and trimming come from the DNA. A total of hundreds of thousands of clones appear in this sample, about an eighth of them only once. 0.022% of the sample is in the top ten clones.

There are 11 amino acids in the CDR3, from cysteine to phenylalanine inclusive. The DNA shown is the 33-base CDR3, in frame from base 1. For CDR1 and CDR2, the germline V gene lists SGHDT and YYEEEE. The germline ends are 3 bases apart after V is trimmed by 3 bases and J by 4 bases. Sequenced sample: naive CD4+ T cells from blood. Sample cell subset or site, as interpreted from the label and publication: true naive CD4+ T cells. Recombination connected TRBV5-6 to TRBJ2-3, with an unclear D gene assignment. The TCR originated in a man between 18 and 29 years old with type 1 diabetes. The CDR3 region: CASSSSDTQYF. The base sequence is TGTGCCAGCAGCTCCTCAGATACGCAGTATTTT.